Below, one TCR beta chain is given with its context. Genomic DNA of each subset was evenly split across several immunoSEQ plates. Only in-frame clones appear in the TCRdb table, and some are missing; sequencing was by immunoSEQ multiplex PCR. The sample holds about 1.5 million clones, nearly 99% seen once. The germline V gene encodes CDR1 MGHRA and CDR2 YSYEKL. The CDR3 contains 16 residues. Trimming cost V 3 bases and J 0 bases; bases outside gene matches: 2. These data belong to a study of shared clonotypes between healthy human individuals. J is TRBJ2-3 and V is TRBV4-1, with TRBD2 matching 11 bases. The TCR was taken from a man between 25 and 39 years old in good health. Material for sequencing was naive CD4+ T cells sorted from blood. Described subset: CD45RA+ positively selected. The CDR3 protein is CASSQASGRSTDTQYF. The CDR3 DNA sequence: TGCGCCAGCAGCCAGGCTAGCGGGAGGAGCACAGATACGCAGTATTTT.